This T cell receptor beta chain was obtained from a study of CD8+ T cells in alopecia areata. The germline CDR1 and CDR2 sequences are SGDLS and YYNGEE. V dropped 0 bases and J dropped 7 bases, with 10 bases sitting between them. The CDR3 is 14 amino acids. The treatment: oral pan-JAK inhibitor, 5-10 mg twice daily. Extracted RNA was reverse transcribed into cDNA, the sequencing template. Repertoires were generated with immunoSEQ multiplex PCR, while TCRdb's copy carries only in-frame clones and drops some. The sample lists some 210,000 clones, roughly 66% occurring once. This clone was found once. The V call is TRBV9, the J call TRBJ2-2; D not resolved. The receptor's source is a human donor with alopecia areata. The sequencing here drew on CD4+ T cells sorted from blood, taken at approximately week 42, from a patient treated with tofacitinib. CDR3 bases: TGTGCCAGCAGCGTAGAGCCTGGTTTCGGGGAGCTGTTTTTT. This encodes CASSVEPGFGELFF.